These 30 T cell receptor beta chains were all obtained from the same sample, sequenced in a study of blood T cell repertoires in COVID-19. Sequencing used immunoSEQ multiplex PCR; TCRdb keeps in-frame clones, though not all of them. The sample includes about 210,000 clones, around nine tenths of them seen just once. The sequencing sample was made of peripheral blood. The receptors originated from a woman in her thirties or forties with acute or convalescent COVID-19.

The rearrangement links TRBV5-6 to TRBJ1-6, with D possibly being TRBD1 (5 bases). V was cut by 0 bases and J by 9 bases, with 10 bases left in between. Germline V CDR1 and CDR2: SGHDT, YYEEEE. The CDR3 covers 14 residues. CDR3 nucleotide sequence: TGTGCCAGCAGCTTGGTAGGGGCCAGTTCACCCCTCCACTTT. It encodes CASSLVGASSPLHF.

The chain carries TRBV5-1 and TRBJ1-5; 9 bases align to TRBD1. The V segment lost 0 bases and the J segment 4 bases; nucleotides outside the gene matches: 2. The germline V gene encodes CDR1 SGHRS and CDR2 YFSETQ. CDR3 length: 15 amino acids. The CDR3 nucleotides read TGCGCCAGCAGCTTGGCCGGGACAGGGAATCAGCCCCAGCATTTT. Residues: CASSLAGTGNQPQHF.

This chain joins TRBV9 and TRBJ2-3, with D perhaps matching TRBD1 (6 bases). CDR1 is SGDLS, CDR2 YYNGEE, per germline. This CDR3 has 17 amino acids. V lost 0 bases and J lost 2, with 16 bases in between. CDR3 residues: CASSVGLGGQNTDTQYF. CDR3 DNA sequence: TGTGCCAGCAGCGTAGGTTTAGGAGGACAGAACACAGATACGCAGTATTTT.

J is TRBJ1-5 and V is TRBV30; D possibly corresponds to TRBD1 (5 bases). Germline V gives CDR1 GTSNPN, CDR2 SVGIG (reference sequence). This CDR3 comprises 16 residues. V was cut by 3 bases and J by 3 bases, with 18 bases left in between. The CDR3 DNA reads TGTGCCTGGAGCCGAGGGGAGGGGTTTAACAATCAGCCCCAGCATTTT. Encoded protein: CAWSRGEGFNNQPQHF.

This clone was seen more than once but under ten times. The V and J genes are TRBV4-2 and TRBJ2-5, with TRBD2 matching 14 bases. V was pared by 5 bases and J by 5 bases, with 7 bases of the junction left unmatched. CDR1 is LGHNA, CDR2 YNFKEQ, per germline. The CDR3 has 16 amino acids. CDR3 residues: CASSSTSGGAPETQYF. The CDR3 DNA sequence: TGTGCCAGCAGCTCGACTAGCGGGGGGGCTCCGGAGACCCAGTACTTC.

V is TRBV25-1 and J is TRBJ1-2; D is possibly TRBD1 (6 bases). The CDR3 sequence is 13 residues long. The V gene lost 2 bases and the J gene lost 6 bases, with 10 bases spanning the gap. Germline assignment: CDR1 MGHDK and CDR2 SYGVNS. Written as DNA, the CDR3 is TGTGCCAGCAGTGAAATGGGGGCAAATGGCTACACCTTC. Translation gives CASSEMGANGYTF.

This chain uses TRBV6-2 or TRBV6-3 with TRBJ2-3; D gene ambiguous. The CDR3 sequence is 17 residues long. CDR1 is MNHEY, CDR2 SVGEGT, per germline. The ends were cut back, 0 bases at V and 0 bases at J, with 13 bases in the middle. The CDR3 DNA sequence: TGTGCCAGCAGTTACTCGACACAGAAGCTAAGCACAGATACGCAGTATTTT. Amino acids: CASSYSTQKLSTDTQYF.

In this sample, this clone turned up a few times. This chain links TRBV7-9 with TRBJ1-1, with 9 bases lining up with TRBD1. This CDR3 is built from 15 residues. Trimming removed 5 bases from V and 2 bases from J; junction bases left unmatched: 6. Germline V gene data show CDR1 as SEHNR and CDR2 as FQNEAQ (reference sequence). CDR3 bases: TGTGCCAGCAGCAAGGGGGACAGGGCAAACACTGAAGCTTTCTTT. Its protein product is CASSKGDRANTEAFF.

This rearrangement joins TRBV27 to TRBJ1-1; maybe TRBD1 (6 bases). CDR3 length: 14 residues. Per the germline V gene, CDR1 is MNHEY and CDR2 is SMNVEV (reference sequence). Trimming took off 5 bases at V and 0 bases at J, with 10 bases between the two ends. CDR3 sequence: CASSPGHLNTEAFF. The CDR3 DNA sequence: TGTGCCAGCAGTCCGGGACATTTGAACACTGAAGCTTTCTTT.

This clone was recorded only once. The chain is built from TRBV10-1 and TRBJ2-3; the match to TRBD2 covers 7 bases. The CDR3 totals 14 residues. Germline CDR1 WNHNN, CDR2 SYGVQD (reference sequence). V lost 7 bases to trimming and J lost 1 base; unmatched junction nucleotides: 5. CDR3 region: CASMASGGTDTQYF. CDR3 nucleotide sequence: TGCGCCAGCATGGCTAGCGGTGGCACAGATACGCAGTATTTT.

This clone was found once. The chain carries TRBV5-1 and TRBJ1-1, with D uncertain. Germline lookup yields CDR1 SGHRS and CDR2 YFSETQ. Trimming took off 4 bases at V and 1 base at J, with 11 bases between the two ends. CDR3 length equals 14 residues. The chain's CDR3 is CASSRMSGNTEAFF. The CDR3 region has the DNA TGCGCCAGCAGCCGAATGTCCGGGAACACTGAAGCTTTCTTT.

This chain links TRBV6-1 with TRBJ1-2, with 11 bases aligning to TRBD1. V lost 2 bases, J lost 4 bases, and 6 bases stayed unmatched. Germline assignment: CDR1 MNHNS and CDR2 SASEGT. The CDR3 is made up of 16 amino acids. As DNA, the CDR3 is TGTGCCAGCAGTGAAAACTCCGGGACAGGGGGCTATGGCTACACCTTC. Its translation is CASSENSGTGGYGYTF.

This chain uses TRBV6-6 with TRBJ2-1; 9 positions match TRBD1. Looked up from germline, CDR1 is MNHNY and CDR2 is SVGAGI (reference sequence). V was clipped by 4 bases and J by 5 bases; unmatched bases: 3. This CDR3 has 14 residues. The CDR3 nucleotides are TGTGCCAGCAGTTCGGGACAGGGCCACAATGAGCAGTTCTTC. This codes for CASSSGQGHNEQFF.

The V call is TRBV3-1 (or the pseudogene TRBV3-2), the J call TRBJ2-5, with D possibly being TRBD1 (5 bases). There are 16 residues in the CDR3. V gave up 2 bases and J gave up 2 bases, with 15 bases separating them. Germline loops: CDR1 LGHDT, CDR2 YNNKEL (reference sequence). For the CDR3, the DNA is TGTGCCAGCAGCCAATCGTTTGGGGCTCTACAAGAGACCCAGTACTTC. It encodes CASSQSFGALQETQYF.

The chain has TRBV7-9 and TRBJ1-3; 9 bases fit TRBD1. Unmatched junction bases numbered 12, after V lost 5 bases and J lost 4 bases. Germline lookup yields CDR1 SEHNR and CDR2 FQNEAQ (reference sequence). The CDR3 totals 17 residues. This chain's CDR3 is CASSVGQGGIFGNTIYF. In DNA, the CDR3 is TGTGCCAGCAGCGTGGGACAGGGAGGTATCTTCGGAAACACCATATATTTT.

This clone was seen a single time. V usage is TRBV5-6 and J usage is TRBJ1-2, with D possibly matching TRBD1 (5 bases). CDR1 is SGHDT and CDR2 is YYEEEE in the germline V gene. The CDR3 totals 11 residues. V lost 2 bases to trimming and J lost 12 bases, with 11 bases between them. In DNA, the CDR3 is TGTGCCAGCAGCTTAGGACATTCCAACACCTTC. This translates into CASSLGHSNTF.

The chain combines TRBV3-1 (or the pseudogene TRBV3-2) with TRBJ2-5; D is undetermined. V lost 0 bases and J 3 bases, leaving 2 bases between the germline ends. Germline-derived CDR1 and CDR2 are LGHDT and YNNKEL (reference sequence). This CDR3 spans 12 amino acids. CDR3 DNA: TGTGCCAGCAGCCAAGATAAAGAGACCCAGTACTTC. Its translation: CASSQDKETQYF.

The chain has TRBV6-5 and TRBJ2-3, with no clear D. Germline CDR1 is MNHEY and CDR2 is SVGAGI. V shed 1 base and J shed 2 bases, with 10 bases lying between them. CDR3 length: 15 residues. Written as DNA, the CDR3 is TGTGCCAGCAGTTACTTTGGCTTTTCCACAGATACGCAGTATTTT. Protein product: CASSYFGFSTDTQYF.

This chain uses TRBV7-8 with TRBJ1-1; D perhaps matches TRBD1 (5 bases). This CDR3 region has 17 residues. CDR1 is SGHVS, CDR2 FQNEAQ, per germline. Trimming pared 0 bases from V and 0 bases from J, leaving 14 bases between. Written as DNA, the CDR3 is TGTGCCAGCAGCTTAGCGGTGGATGGCAGGGTGAACACTGAAGCTTTCTTT. This translates into CASSLAVDGRVNTEAFF. Using reference TRBV7-8 and TRBJ1-1 for the parts outside the CDR3, the full variable domain is GAGVSQSPRYKVAKRGQDVALRCDPISGHVSLFWYQQALGQGPEFLTYFQNEAQLDKSGLPSDRFFAERPEGSVSTLKIQRTQQEDSAVYLCASSLAVDGRVNTEAFFGQGTRLTVV.

The chain is built from TRBV9 and TRBJ2-2, with 11 nucleotides matching TRBD2. This CDR3 has 20 amino acids. Losses at the gene ends were 2 bases for V and 6 bases for J; bases not matched to a gene: 18. The germline V gene has CDR1 SGDLS and CDR2 YYNGEE. CDR3 region: CASSVPRGSGGAGPSGELFF. As DNA, the CDR3 is TGTGCCAGCAGCGTCCCCCGGGGTAGCGGGGGGGCCGGCCCCTCCGGGGAGCTGTTTTTT. Drawing the rest from reference TRBV9 and TRBJ2-2, the complete variable domain is DSGVTQTPKHLITATGQRVTLRCSPRSGDLSVYWYQQSLDQGLQFLIQYYNGEERAKGNILERFSAQQFPDLHSELNLSSLELGDSALYFCASSVPRGSGGAGPSGELFFGEGSRLTVL.

The rearrangement joins TRBV3-1 (or the pseudogene TRBV3-2) to TRBJ1-1; weak D call: TRBD1 (6 bases). This CDR3 has 13 residues. V dropped 4 bases and J dropped 1 base, with 7 bases sitting between them. Germline V gene sequence: CDR1 LGHDT, CDR2 YNNKEL (reference sequence). For the CDR3, the DNA is TGTGCCAGCAGCCTCAGGGGGAACACTGAAGCTTTCTTT. Translating it yields CASSLRGNTEAFF.

The chain joins TRBV2 to TRBJ1-2, with TRBD1 identical over 8 bases. The CDR3 runs to 14 residues. In germline, CDR1 is SNHLY, CDR2 FYNNEI. V was clipped by 2 bases and J by 3 bases; unmatched bases: 2. This CDR3 reads CASSERGQDYGYTF. The CDR3 DNA is TGTGCCAGCAGTGAACGGGGACAGGACTATGGCTACACCTTC.

The chain recombines TRBV2 with TRBJ1-1, with D hard to call. This CDR3 contains 17 residues. Trimming took 3 bases from V and 1 from J, leaving 18 bases between them. Germline loops: CDR1 SNHLY, CDR2 FYNNEI. The CDR3: CASSDRPGTAQNTEAFF. The CDR3 DNA follows: TGTGCCAGCAGTGATAGGCCGGGTACGGCTCAGAACACTGAAGCTTTCTTT.

This rearrangement joins TRBV7-8 to TRBJ1-4; 10 bases match TRBD1. The germline V gene has CDR1 SGHVS and CDR2 FQNEAQ. The CDR3 runs 21 residues. V gave up 1 base and J gave up 5 bases; unmatched junction bases: 19. DNA for the CDR3: TGTGCCAGCAGCTTAGGGGGGCCGGAACCGGGACAGGGGTTGAGGAATGAAAAACTGTTTTTT. It translates to CASSLGGPEPGQGLRNEKLFF.

This chain joins TRBV6-5 and TRBJ1-1; no firm D call. The ends were cut back, 2 bases at V and 5 bases at J, with 15 bases in the middle. Germline CDR1 is MNHEY and CDR2 is SVGAGI. The CDR3 contains 15 residues. CDR3 nucleotide sequence: TGTGCCAGCAGTTACGGCACCGAGCGAAGGACTGAAGCTTTCTTT. It is translated as CASSYGTERRTEAFF.

This clone turned up a few times. The DNA of the CDR3 is TGTGCCAGCAGCTTACAGGGGGTTGAAGCTTTCTTT. Translating it yields CASSLQGVEAFF. The V gene is TRBV7-9, the J gene TRBJ1-1; the match to TRBD1 covers 7 bases. The CDR3 covers 12 residues. After removal of 2 bases from V and 7 bases from J, the junction contained 1 base not matched to a gene. The V gene's germline CDR1 is SEHNR and CDR2 FQNEAQ (reference sequence).

The DNA of the CDR3 is TGTGCCAGCAGCTTATACATTACGACGGGTGAAGCTTTCTTT. Translated, it gives CASSLYITTGEAFF. The V and J genes are TRBV11-2 and TRBJ1-1; D unresolved. CDR1 and CDR2 from the germline V gene are SGHAT and FQNNGV. The CDR3 contains 14 residues. V lost 2 bases to trimming and J lost 7 bases, with 14 bases between them.

This clone was detected once. This chain uses TRBV11-2 with TRBJ2-3; the match to TRBD2 covers 7 bases. Germline CDR1 reads SGHAT; CDR2 reads FQNNGV. V dropped 6 bases and J dropped 2; count of bases not matched to a gene: 8. This CDR3 has 15 residues. The CDR3, as DNA: TGTGCCAGCAGGGGCGGGGGACTACCCACAGATACGCAGTATTTT. Its protein is CASRGGGLPTDTQYF.

This chain links TRBV5-6 with TRBJ2-7; 10 nucleotides agree with TRBD1. The V and J ends lost 4 bases and 4 bases, in that order; junction bases with no gene match: 8. In germline, CDR1 is SGHDT, CDR2 YYEEEE. The CDR3 runs 15 residues. The CDR3, as DNA: TGTGCCAGCAGCCTAGGGACAGGGGATTCATACGAGCAGTACGTC. This sequence encodes CASSLGTGDSYEQYV.

On this clone itself: Its ends do not fully match the called genes, so a read error is possible. The chain couples TRBV12-3 or TRBV12-4 to TRBJ1-2; 7 bases are a match to TRBD1. This CDR3 has 11 residues. The CDR3 coding sequence is TGTGCCAGCAGTTTGGGTTTCGGGACAGCCTTC. It yields the protein CASSLGFGTAF.